Below, 11 T cell receptor beta chains from the same sample are listed, as sequenced in a study of blood T cell repertoires in COVID-19. The data were produced by immunoSEQ multiplex PCR, yet TCRdb's version contains in-frame clones alone and is incomplete. The table records 60,000 to 65,000 clones, 76% of them present only once. Specimen: peripheral blood. The receptors stem from a woman of 80 years or more with acute or convalescent COVID-19.

This sequence joins TRBV24-1 and TRBJ2-1, with D perhaps TRBD2 (6 bases). CDR1 KGHDR and CDR2 SFDVKD come from the germline V gene. The CDR3 runs to 16 residues. V lost 3 bases and J 5 bases, leaving 16 bases between the germline ends. CDR3 bases: TGTGCCACCAGTGATCCAAGCCCACTAGCTGACAATGAGCAGTTCTTC. This translates into CATSDPSPLADNEQFF.

The chain recombines TRBV27 with TRBJ1-3; D not resolved. The CDR3 spans 14 residues. Germline-derived CDR1 and CDR2 are MNHEY and SMNVEV (reference sequence). The ends were cut back, 5 bases at V and 0 bases at J, with 8 bases in the middle. DNA for the CDR3: TGTGCCAGCAGTGCTAGTTACTCTGGAAACACCATATATTTT. The encoded protein is CASSASYSGNTIYF.

This sequence joins TRBV24-1 and TRBJ1-5; 9 nucleotides match TRBD1. CDR3 length: 18 amino acids. V dropped 3 bases and J dropped 4; count of bases not matched to a gene: 12. Per the germline V gene, CDR1 is KGHDR and CDR2 is SFDVKD. This chain's CDR3 is CATSDPSPGQGPNQPQHF. The DNA for the CDR3 is TGTGCCACCAGTGATCCCTCACCGGGACAGGGTCCTAATCAGCCCCAGCATTTT.

A note on this clone: Germline and junction disagree at one end, which may indicate a read error. This rearrangement joins TRBV7-7 to TRBJ2-1, with 16 positions matching TRBD2. This CDR3 has 17 amino acids. In germline, CDR1 is SSHAT, CDR2 FNYEAQ (reference sequence). The chain's CDR3 is CASSLASGTSGRGEQFF. The CDR3 bases are TGTGCTAGCAGCTTAGCTTCTGGGACTAGCGGGAGGGGTGAGCAGTTCTTC. Based on the CDR3 plus reference TRBV7-7 and TRBJ2-1, the full variable domain is GAGVSQSPRYKVTKRGQDVTLRCDPISSHATLYWYQQALGQGPEFLTYFNYEAQPDKSGLPSDRFSAERPEGSISTLTIQRTEQRDSAMYRCASSLASGTSGRGEQFFGPGTRLTVL.

This chain links TRBV28 with TRBJ2-5, with 12 bases lining up with TRBD2. The CDR3 covers 15 residues. The V segment lost 5 bases and the J segment 2 bases; nucleotides outside the gene matches: 3. The germline gives CDR1 MDHEN, CDR2 SYDVKM. The CDR3 DNA is TGTGCCAGCAGTCTTACTAGCGGGAGGCAAGAGACCCAGTACTTC. Its protein is CASSLTSGRQETQYF.

The chain has TRBV29-1 and TRBJ2-7; no definite D call. This CDR3 is 13 amino acids long. Per germline, CDR1 SQVTM and CDR2 ANQGSEA. Between the trimmed V and J ends, which lost 4 bases and 3 bases, there was a span of 13 bases. The CDR3 spells CSVVPQEYYEQYF. CDR3 in DNA: TGCAGCGTTGTACCGCAGGAATACTACGAGCAGTACTTC.

This chain links TRBV29-1 with TRBJ1-2; D gene ambiguous. Trimming took 4 bases from V and 2 from J, leaving 14 bases between them. The germline CDR1 and CDR2 sequences are SQVTM and ANQGSEA. CDR3 size: 14 residues. The CDR3, as DNA: TGCAGCGTTGGCGAAGGGCCGGGGAACTATGGCTACACCTTC. Its translation: CSVGEGPGNYGYTF.

To note about this clone: Additional DNA sequences in this sample encode the identical CDR3. The chain links TRBV4-3 to TRBJ2-2; TRBD1 matches 8 bases. The CDR3 sequence is 15 residues long. The V segment lost 3 bases and the J segment 1 base; nucleotides outside the gene matches: 1. The germline V gene has CDR1 LGHNA and CDR2 YSLEER. CDR3 sequence (DNA): TGCGCCAGCAGCCAGGGACAGGTGAACACCGGGGAGCTGTTTTTT. It is translated as CASSQGQVNTGELFF.

This chain links TRBV7-9 with TRBJ1-2, with D perhaps matching TRBD1 (5 bases). Germline CDR1 SEHNR, CDR2 FQNEAQ (reference sequence). CDR3 size: 16 residues. V lost 3 bases and J lost 1, with 15 bases in between. In nucleotides, the CDR3 is TGTGCCAGCAGCTTTGGAGGGGCGCGAGATAACTATGGCTACACCTTC. Protein product: CASSFGGARDNYGYTF.

The V gene is TRBV16, the J gene TRBJ2-3, with D uncertain. Between the trimmed V and J ends, which lost 11 bases and 2 bases, there was a span of 20 bases. There are 15 residues in the CDR3. Per the germline V gene, CDR1 is KGHSY and CDR2 is FQNENV. The CDR3 nucleotides read TGTGCCCAAGGAACCGGGTCACTCCCCACAGATACGCAGTATTTT. This translates into CAQGTGSLPTDTQYF.

The count of this clone is one. This chain links TRBV7-2 with TRBJ1-2; possibly TRBD1 for D (6 bases). The CDR3 extends over 15 amino acids. Germline V gene data show CDR1 as SGHTA and CDR2 as FQGNSA. Trimming removed 3 bases at V and 3 bases at J, with 14 bases between. CDR3 sequence reads: CASSLGTRSYYGYTF. The CDR3 bases are TGTGCCAGCAGCTTGGGGACACGATCGTACTATGGCTACACCTTC.